This T cell receptor beta chain is drawn from a study of siplizumab effects on memory and regulatory T cells. To note about this clone: Its antigen is still unknown.

Study-wide points: In unstimulated cells, naive T cells appeared more diverse than memory T cells and seemed major alloresponse contributors.

Measured with immunoSEQ multiplex PCR; TCRdb has only the in-frame clones, and not every one. Of 100,000 or so clones in the sample, 85% to 95% were seen once. This receptor was taken from a human donor in good health. Sequencing was performed on non-Treg CD4+ T cells sorted from blood.

The CDR3 DNA follows: TGTGCCAGCAGTTACGGGAGGGGAGGTCCTGAAGCTTTCTTT. It encodes CASSYGRGGPEAFF. The chain has TRBV6-5 and TRBJ1-1; tentatively, D is TRBD1 (5 bases). The CDR3 runs 14 residues. CDR1 and CDR2 (germline): MNHEY, SVGAGI. Trimming removed 2 bases from V and 6 bases from J, with 13 bases in between.